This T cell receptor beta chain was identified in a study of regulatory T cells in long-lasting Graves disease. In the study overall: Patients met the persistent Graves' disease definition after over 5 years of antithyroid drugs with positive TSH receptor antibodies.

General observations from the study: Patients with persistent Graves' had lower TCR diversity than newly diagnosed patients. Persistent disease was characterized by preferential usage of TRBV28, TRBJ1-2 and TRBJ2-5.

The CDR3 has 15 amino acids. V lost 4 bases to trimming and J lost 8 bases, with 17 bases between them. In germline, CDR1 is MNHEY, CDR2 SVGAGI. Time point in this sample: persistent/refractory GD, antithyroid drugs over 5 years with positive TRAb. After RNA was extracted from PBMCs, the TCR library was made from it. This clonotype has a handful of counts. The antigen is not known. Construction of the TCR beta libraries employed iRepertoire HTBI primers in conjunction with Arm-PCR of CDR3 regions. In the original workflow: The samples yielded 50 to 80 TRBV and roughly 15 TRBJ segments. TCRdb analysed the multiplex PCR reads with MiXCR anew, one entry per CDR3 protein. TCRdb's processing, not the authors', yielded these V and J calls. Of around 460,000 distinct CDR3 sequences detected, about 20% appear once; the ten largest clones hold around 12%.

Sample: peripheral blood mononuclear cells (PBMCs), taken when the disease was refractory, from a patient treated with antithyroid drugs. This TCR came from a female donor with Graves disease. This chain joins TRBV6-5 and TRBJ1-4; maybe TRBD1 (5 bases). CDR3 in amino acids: CASSFGERRGEKLFF. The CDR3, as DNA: TGTGCCAGCAGTTTCGGGGAACGGAGGGGCGAAAAACTGTTTTTT.